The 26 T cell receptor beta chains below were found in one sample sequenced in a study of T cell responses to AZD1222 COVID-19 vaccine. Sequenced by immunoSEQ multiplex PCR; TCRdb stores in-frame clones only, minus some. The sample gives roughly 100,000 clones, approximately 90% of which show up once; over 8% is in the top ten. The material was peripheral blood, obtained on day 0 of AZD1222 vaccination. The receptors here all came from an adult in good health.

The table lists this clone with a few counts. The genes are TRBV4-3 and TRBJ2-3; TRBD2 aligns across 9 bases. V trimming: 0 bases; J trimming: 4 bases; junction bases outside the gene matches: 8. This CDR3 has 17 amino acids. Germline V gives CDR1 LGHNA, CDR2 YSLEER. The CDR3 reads CASSQDSAGGGPDTQYF. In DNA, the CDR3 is TGCGCCAGCAGCCAAGATAGTGCGGGAGGGGGCCCAGATACGCAGTATTTT.

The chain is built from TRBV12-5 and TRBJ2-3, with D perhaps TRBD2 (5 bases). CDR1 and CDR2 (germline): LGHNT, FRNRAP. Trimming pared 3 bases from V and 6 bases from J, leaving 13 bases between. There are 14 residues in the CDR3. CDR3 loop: CASGFARRGDTQYF. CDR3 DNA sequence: TGTGCTAGTGGTTTCGCCAGGAGAGGGGATACGCAGTATTTT.

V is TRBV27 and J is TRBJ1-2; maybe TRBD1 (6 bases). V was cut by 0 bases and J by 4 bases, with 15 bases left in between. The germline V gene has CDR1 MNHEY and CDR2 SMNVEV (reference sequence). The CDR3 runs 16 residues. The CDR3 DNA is TGTGCCAGCAGTTTATCGAGGGGGGCGCCAGGCTATGGCTACACCTTC. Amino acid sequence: CASSLSRGAPGYGYTF.

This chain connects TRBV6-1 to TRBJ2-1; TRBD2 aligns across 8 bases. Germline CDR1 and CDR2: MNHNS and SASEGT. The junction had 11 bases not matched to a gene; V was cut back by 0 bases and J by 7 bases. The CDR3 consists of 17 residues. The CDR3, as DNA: TGTGCCAGCAGTGAAGCTTGGCGGGAGGAAGGGTGGAATGAGCAGTTCTTC. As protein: CASSEAWREEGWNEQFF.

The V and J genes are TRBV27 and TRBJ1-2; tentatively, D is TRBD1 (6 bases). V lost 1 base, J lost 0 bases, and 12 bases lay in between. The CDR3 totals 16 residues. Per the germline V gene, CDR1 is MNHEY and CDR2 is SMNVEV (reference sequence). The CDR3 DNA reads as TGTGCCAGCAGTTTATTCGGGGGCGTAACTAACTATGGCTACACCTTC. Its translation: CASSLFGGVTNYGYTF.

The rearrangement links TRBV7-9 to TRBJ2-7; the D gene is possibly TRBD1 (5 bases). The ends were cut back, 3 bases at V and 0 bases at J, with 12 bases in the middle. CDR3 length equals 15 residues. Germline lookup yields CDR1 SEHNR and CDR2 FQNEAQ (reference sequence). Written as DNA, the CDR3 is TGTGCCAGCAGCTTGGGCAGGGCTAGCTCCTACGAGCAGTACTTC. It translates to CASSLGRASSYEQYF.

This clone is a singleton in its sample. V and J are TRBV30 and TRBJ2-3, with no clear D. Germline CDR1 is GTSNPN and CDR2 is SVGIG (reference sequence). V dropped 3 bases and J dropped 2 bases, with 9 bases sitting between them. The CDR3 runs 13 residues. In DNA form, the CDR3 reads TGTGCCTGGAGGGGTCGGGCCACAGATACGCAGTATTTT. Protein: CAWRGRATDTQYF. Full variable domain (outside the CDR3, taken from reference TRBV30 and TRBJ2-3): SQTIHQWPATLVQPVGSPLSLECTVEGTSNPNLYWYRQAAGRGLQLLFYSVGIGQISSEVPQNLSASRPQDRQFILSSKKLLLSDSGFYLCAWRGRATDTQYFGPGTRLTVL.

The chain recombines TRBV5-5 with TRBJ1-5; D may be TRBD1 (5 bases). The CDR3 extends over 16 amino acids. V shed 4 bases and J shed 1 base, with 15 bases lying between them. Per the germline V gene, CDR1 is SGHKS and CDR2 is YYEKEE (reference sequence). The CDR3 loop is CASSPNQGRSNQPQHF. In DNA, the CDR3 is TGTGCCAGCAGCCCGAATCAGGGCAGAAGCAATCAGCCCCAGCATTTT.

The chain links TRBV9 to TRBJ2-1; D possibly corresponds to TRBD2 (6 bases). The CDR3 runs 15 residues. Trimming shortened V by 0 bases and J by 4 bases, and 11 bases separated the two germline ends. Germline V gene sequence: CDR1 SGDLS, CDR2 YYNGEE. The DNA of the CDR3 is TGTGCCAGCAGCGTAGGGTCTAGCGAGTACAATGAGCAGTTCTTC. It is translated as CASSVGSSEYNEQFF. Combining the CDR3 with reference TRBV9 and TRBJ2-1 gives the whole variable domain DSGVTQTPKHLITATGQRVTLRCSPRSGDLSVYWYQQSLDQGLQFLIQYYNGEERAKGNILERFSAQQFPDLHSELNLSSLELGDSALYFCASSVGSSEYNEQFFGPGTRLTVL.

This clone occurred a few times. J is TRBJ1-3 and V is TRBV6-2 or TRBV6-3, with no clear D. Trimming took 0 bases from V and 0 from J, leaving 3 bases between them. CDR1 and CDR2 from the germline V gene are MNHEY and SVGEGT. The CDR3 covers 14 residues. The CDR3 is CASSYSGSGNTIYF. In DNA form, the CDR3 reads TGTGCCAGCAGTTACTCGGGCTCTGGAAACACCATATATTTT.

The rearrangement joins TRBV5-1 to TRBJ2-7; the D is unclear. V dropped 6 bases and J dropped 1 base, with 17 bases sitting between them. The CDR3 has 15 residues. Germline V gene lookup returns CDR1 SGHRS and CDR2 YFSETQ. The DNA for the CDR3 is TGCGCCAGCAAAGATCCCAGAGCCATGTCCTACGAGCAGTACTTC. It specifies CASKDPRAMSYEQYF.

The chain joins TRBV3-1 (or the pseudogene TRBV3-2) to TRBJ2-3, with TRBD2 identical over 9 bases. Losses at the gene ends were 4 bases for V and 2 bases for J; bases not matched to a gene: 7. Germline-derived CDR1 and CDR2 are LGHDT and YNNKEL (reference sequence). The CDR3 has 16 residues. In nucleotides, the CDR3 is TGTGCCAGCAGCCCTGTTAGCGGGGGTTACACAGATACGCAGTATTTT. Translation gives CASSPVSGGYTDTQYF.

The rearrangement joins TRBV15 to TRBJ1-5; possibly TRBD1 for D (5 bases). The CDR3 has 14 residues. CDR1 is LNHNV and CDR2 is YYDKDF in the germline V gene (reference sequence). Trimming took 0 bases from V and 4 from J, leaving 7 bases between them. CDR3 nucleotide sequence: TGTGCCACCAGCAGAGATAAGGGGAATCAGCCCCAGCATTTT. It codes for CATSRDKGNQPQHF. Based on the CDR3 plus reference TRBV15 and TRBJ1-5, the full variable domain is DAMVIQNPRYQVTQFGKPVTLSCSQTLNHNVMYWYQQKSSQAPKLLFHYYDKDFNNEADTPDNFQSRRPNTSFCFLDIRSPGLGDTAMYLCATSRDKGNQPQHFGDGTRLSIL.

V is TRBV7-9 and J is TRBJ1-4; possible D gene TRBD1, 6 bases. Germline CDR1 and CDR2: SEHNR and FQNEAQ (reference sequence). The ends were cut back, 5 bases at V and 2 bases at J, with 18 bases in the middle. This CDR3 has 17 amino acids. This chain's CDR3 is CASSLFGATGTNEKLFF. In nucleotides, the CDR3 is TGTGCCAGCAGCCTATTTGGGGCGACAGGCACTAATGAAAAACTGTTTTTT.

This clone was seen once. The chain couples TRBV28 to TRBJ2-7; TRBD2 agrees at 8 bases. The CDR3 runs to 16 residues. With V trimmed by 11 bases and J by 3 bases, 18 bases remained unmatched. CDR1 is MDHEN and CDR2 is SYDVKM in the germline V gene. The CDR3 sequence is CARPGGSGESIYEQYF. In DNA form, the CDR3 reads TGTGCCCGCCCTGGAGGTAGCGGGGAGTCCATCTACGAGCAGTACTTC.

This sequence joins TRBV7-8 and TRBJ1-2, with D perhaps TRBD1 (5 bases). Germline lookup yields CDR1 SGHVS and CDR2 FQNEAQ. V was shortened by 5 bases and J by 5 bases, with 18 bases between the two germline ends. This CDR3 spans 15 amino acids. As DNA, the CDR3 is TGTGCCAGCAGCCATGTAGCAGGGTGGCATTATGGCTACACCTTC. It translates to CASSHVAGWHYGYTF.

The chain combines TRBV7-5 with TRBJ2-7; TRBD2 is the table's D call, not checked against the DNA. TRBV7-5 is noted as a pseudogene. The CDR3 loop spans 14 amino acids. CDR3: CARSLPSWEYEQYF. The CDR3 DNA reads TGTGCCAGAAGCTTACCTAGCTGGGAGTACGAGCAGTACTTC.

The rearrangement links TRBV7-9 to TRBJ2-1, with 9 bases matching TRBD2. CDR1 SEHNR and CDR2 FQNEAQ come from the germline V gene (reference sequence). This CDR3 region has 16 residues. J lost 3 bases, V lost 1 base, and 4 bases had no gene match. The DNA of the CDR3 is TGTGCCAGCAGCTTAGATGCTAGCGGGGACTACAATGAGCAGTTCTTC. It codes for CASSLDASGDYNEQFF.

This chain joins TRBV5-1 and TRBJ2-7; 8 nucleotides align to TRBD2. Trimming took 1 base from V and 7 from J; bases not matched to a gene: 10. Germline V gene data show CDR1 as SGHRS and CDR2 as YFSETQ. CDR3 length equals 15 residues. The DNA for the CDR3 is TGCGCCAGCAGCTTGACCGGGAGGGCCTTCGGGGAGCAGTACTTC. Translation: CASSLTGRAFGEQYF.

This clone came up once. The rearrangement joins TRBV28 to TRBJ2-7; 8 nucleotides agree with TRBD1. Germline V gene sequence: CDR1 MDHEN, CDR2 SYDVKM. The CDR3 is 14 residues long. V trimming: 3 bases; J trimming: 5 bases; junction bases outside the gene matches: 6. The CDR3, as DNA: TGTGCCAGCAGTTTCTCGGACAGGGCCCACGAGCAGTACTTC. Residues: CASSFSDRAHEQYF.

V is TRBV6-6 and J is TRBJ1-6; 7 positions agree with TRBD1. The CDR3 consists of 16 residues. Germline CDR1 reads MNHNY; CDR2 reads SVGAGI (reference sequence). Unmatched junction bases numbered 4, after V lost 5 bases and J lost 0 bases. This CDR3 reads CASSRQGSSYNSPLHF. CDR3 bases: TGTGCCAGCAGTAGACAGGGCAGCTCCTATAATTCACCCCTCCACTTT.

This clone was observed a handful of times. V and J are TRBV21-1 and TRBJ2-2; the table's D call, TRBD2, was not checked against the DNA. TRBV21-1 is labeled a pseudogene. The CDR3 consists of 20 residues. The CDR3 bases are TGTGCCAGCAGCAAAGGGTTAGGGACTAGCGGGAGGGCCAACACCGGGGAGCTGTTTTTT. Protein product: CASSKGLGTSGRANTGELFF.

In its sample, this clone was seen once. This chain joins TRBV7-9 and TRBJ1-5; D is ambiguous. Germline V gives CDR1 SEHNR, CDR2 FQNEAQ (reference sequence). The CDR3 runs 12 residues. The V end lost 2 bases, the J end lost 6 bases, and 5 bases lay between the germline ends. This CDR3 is CASSLRAQPQHF. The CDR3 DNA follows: TGTGCCAGCAGCTTAAGGGCTCAGCCCCAGCATTTT.

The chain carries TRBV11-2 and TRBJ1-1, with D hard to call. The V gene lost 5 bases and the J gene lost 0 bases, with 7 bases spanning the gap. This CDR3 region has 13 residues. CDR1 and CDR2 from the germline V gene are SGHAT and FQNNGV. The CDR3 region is CASSQRMNTEAFF. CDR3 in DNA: TGTGCCAGCAGCCAAAGAATGAACACTGAAGCTTTCTTT.

The chain's CDR3 is CASSGQVNTEAFF. The CDR3 nucleotides are TGTGCCAGCAGTGGACAGGTGAACACTGAAGCTTTCTTT. This chain uses TRBV28 with TRBJ1-1; 7 bases agree with TRBD1. Germline CDR1 MDHEN, CDR2 SYDVKM. This CDR3 spans 13 amino acids. V dropped 5 bases and J dropped 0; count of bases not matched to a gene: 0.

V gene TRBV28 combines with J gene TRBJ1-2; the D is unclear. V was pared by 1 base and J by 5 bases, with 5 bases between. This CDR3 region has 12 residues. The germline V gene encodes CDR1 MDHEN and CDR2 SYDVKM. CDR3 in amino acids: CASSLSGYGYTF. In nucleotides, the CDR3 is TGTGCCAGCAGTTTATCCGGGTATGGCTACACCTTC.